Here is one T cell receptor (beta chain) with its context. This clone was picked up a small number of times. It has no known antigen specificity. One base away there is no much larger clone; base qualities are not given. The protocol used for the library was the immunoSEQ multiplex PCR assay. For the multiplex PCR, a mixture combining 60 forward primers for TCR Vbeta segments and 13 reverse primers for TCR Jbeta segments was used. Amplification of the CDR3 region of rearranged TCR beta genes was performed with a multiplex PCR assay on genomic DNA. The amplified TCR beta libraries were sequenced on the Illumina HiSeq System as 87-base-pair reads. The authors processed their data as follows. Across the roughly 640 repertoires, a later analysis counted 80 million or so unique TCR beta chains, roughly 11 million of which were shared by at least two donors. Raw reads were error-corrected and collapsed into unique sequences with a nearest-neighbor algorithm that merged closely related sequences to remove PCR and sequencing errors. CDR3 sequences were aligned to IMGT reference sequences to assign V, D and J gene segments. For a sequence to be retained, a match of at least six nucleotides to both a V gene segment and a J gene segment was required. Rearrangements were called productive when the CDR3 lacked stop codons and stayed in frame with V and J; all others were non-productive. CDR3 was defined according to IMGT convention as the region running from the second conserved V-encoded cysteine to the conserved J-encoded phenylalanine. The earlier analysis of 500 to 600 of the donors excluded sequences that lacked an unambiguous match to a single V gene segment. An earlier analysis of just under 600 of the donors called V segments functional above 56.7% productive rearrangements and segregating when the between-donor standard deviation exceeded 5%. To diagnose cytomegalovirus status from the catalog of TCR beta chain sequences, a statistical classification framework was built. In a later analysis, V and J genes were assigned by comparing TCR nucleotide sequences against IMGT/GENE-DB human TR gene sequences. A later analysis assigned CDR3 sequences and most-parsimonious VDJ recombination scenarios with the TCRdist pipeline. In a later analysis, every TCR beta chain was defined by the combination of its CDR3 amino acid sequence and its V-gene family, and reads without a unique V-gene family were dropped. In a later analysis, 500 to 700 highly shared, low-generation-probability nucleotide sequences were removed to address suspected cross-contamination and a sequencing artifact. In a later analysis, a clonal expansion index was calculated for each public chain from normalized within-repertoire ranks of inferred template counts. In a later analysis, generation probabilities were computed with a VDJ recombination model fitted to out-of-frame rearrangements, and the resulting probabilities were checked against IGoR. In a later analysis, hypergeometric tests were used to score TCR-TCR, TCR-HLA and TCR-CMV co-occurrence, with a repertoire-size bias correction applied to TCR pairs. To estimate false discovery rates, a later analysis permuted the HLA or CMV assignments 20 times. In a later analysis, co-occurring TCRs were grouped using DBSCAN, and TCRdist sequence similarity was added for clustering within HLA-allele-positive subsets. Repertoires with fewer than 30,000 or more than 120,000 public chains were left out of co-occurrence clustering, as were four to six repertoires with anomalous nucleotide sharing. TCRdb re-hosts the immuneACCESS table, in-frame sequences only. Its copies lack some clones; in the studies checked, an unresolved V gene accounts for under half of them, and the cause for the rest is not known. V and J calls and clone size are those listed in that table; D and trimming were worked out from the DNA. For this sample there are approximately 120,000 clones; roughly 17% appear just once. The ten largest clonotypes hold 2.9% of the sample.

The data originate from a study of cytomegalovirus exposure and HLA in healthy donors (TCRdb year 2017). For context, the study as a whole: In an earlier analysis of approximately 500 of the donors, 250 to 350 Gb of sequence data and just under 120 million unique TCR beta sequences from about 180 million T cells were reported. Roughly 310 gigabases of sequencing data and tens of millions of unique TCR sequences were included in an early release covering around 600 HLA-typed donors. The genetic ancestry cluster associated with self-reported Caucasian donors included about 84% of the 398 genotyped donors. The aim of the study was to test whether cataloging public T cell receptors could identify signatures of past pathogen exposure. The T cell repertoires of roughly 660 subjects were profiled by immunosequencing and related to cytomegalovirus serostatus. Besides the first cohort of approximately 710 subjects, a separate validation cohort made up of over a hundred different subjects was used. The study combined high-throughput TCR immunosequencing, statistical association of individual TCRs with disease status, and machine learning to predict cytomegalovirus infection status. A later analysis re-examined previously published TCR beta repertoires from more than 600 donors and added high-resolution HLA genotyping to investigate patterns of TCR occurrence. Rather than using new phenotypic data, the later analysis identified candidate immune exposures from TCR beta sequences and from how often those sequences occurred across donors. An earlier analysis of fewer than 700 of the donors applied high-throughput TCR beta sequencing to assess whether each TCR beta V gene segment acted as functional or pseudogenic. Donor age, sex, ethnicity and CMV serostatus were compiled alongside the repertoire data. A later genetic analysis took genome-wide SNP genotypes for about 55% of the roughly 700 donors and used that subset as a discovery cohort. Every repertoire in the discovery cohort had been generated on one and the same sequencing platform. Both class I and class II loci were covered by HLA typing, at four-digit resolution. The number of donors typed differed by locus, with 629-630 for A, B, C, DRB1 and DQB1, roughly 520 for DQA1, 606 for DPA1, and some 440 for DPB1. Several DR-DQ haplotypes were handled as single units for association and clustering because linkage in the cohort was strong. Among around 400 genotyped donors of the cohort, an average of approximately 200,000 unique TCR beta nucleotide sequences was sequenced per donor, of which 15% to 20% were non-productive. The paper as a whole reports these results and caveats: Presence/absence analyses assumed roughly uniform sequencing depth across donors, an assumption that may not hold. Because counts were too low, more than 15 rarely observed V segments, including chromosome 9 orphons, were excluded from the earlier analysis of around 640 of the donors. The classifier was reported to diagnose cytomegalovirus status with high specificity and sensitivity in both the original cohort and the validation cohort. When HLA alleles, especially DR and DQ, strongly co-occurred, attributing TCR associations to individual alleles was difficult. The study listed 150 to 200 TCR beta chains as associated with cytomegalovirus. In a later analysis, HLA-associated TCR beta chains were found to be more clonally expanded and to have lower generation probabilities than equally common non-associated chains. In a later analysis, several top co-occurrence clusters were reported to appear linked to parvovirus B19, influenza, CMV and Epstein-Barr virus. Immune exposure information for the cohort was limited to CMV serostatus. In a later analysis, 15,000 to 20,000 TCR beta sequences were associated with specific HLA alleles at a false discovery rate of 0.05. In a later genetic analysis, fewer N-insertions in productive TCRs were reported among donors in an Asian-associated ancestry cluster than the 666-donor mean. In an earlier analysis of several hundred of the donors, most TCR beta V segments were observed in productive rearrangements about 87% or about 30% of the time, broadly matching IMGT annotations. In vitro tests confirmed that a few of the cytomegalovirus-associated TCR beta chains recognize cytomegalovirus antigens. A later analysis found that most CMV-associated TCR beta chains appeared HLA-restricted, with HLA associations seemingly driven largely by CMV exposure. Some IMGT-functional V segments, including TRBV6-2 and TRBV6-3, could not be told apart with the 87-base-pair reads, so those segments were excluded. Because HLA typing was unavailable for some donors at each locus, only the typed subset was used in association tests. This cohort had only TCR beta chains sequenced, and the lack of alpha or paired-chain data limited which features could be detected. It was suggested by the authors that the approach could potentially be generalized to other disease states and immunological phenotypes. Most TCR sequences were observed very rarely across donors, whereas some public TCRs were present in many individuals. Correlated functional status among segregating V segments might reflect linkage disequilibrium, but an unknown experimental factor could not be ruled out. A further reported finding was that TCR beta sequences accurately predicted the HLA-A and HLA-B alleles for most subjects in the first cohort. A later analysis found that TCR association rates varied across HLA loci, with DRB1 alleles showing the most associated TCRs and HLA-C alleles the fewest. A later genetic analysis associated a missense DCLRE1C variant with V-gene and J-gene trimming of TCR beta chains, and an independent cohort replicated the association. A group of highly shared sequence variants was considered likely to be a technical artifact of the sequencing pipeline.

The cohort consisted of fewer than 700 healthy bone marrow donors. At the time of sampling, every cohort member was nominally healthy, though immune exposures that went unrecorded were likely present. The donor was CMV seropositive and was included in the group of 250 to 300 seropositive cohort members. Each donor provided a peripheral blood sample, and peripheral blood mononuclear cells were used for TCR beta sequencing. Genomic DNA was extracted from the blood cell samples with the Qiagen DNeasy Blood Extraction Kit. Based on the germline V gene, the CDR1 and CDR2 sequences are KGHSH and LQKENI. The V end gives up 3 bases and the J end 3 bases, leaving 4 bases in the junction not matched to a gene. From the cysteine up to the phenylalanine, the CDR3 has a length of 15 residues. Only CDR3 DNA remains: 45 bases, in frame from the first base.

Sequences were obtained from PBMCs. This sequence was found in a female donor in good health and CMV-seropositive. The chain uses TRBV18 and TRBJ1-4; a stretch of 7 junction bases matches TRBD1. The CDR3 protein: CASSPQTGSNEKLFF. In nucleotides, the sequence is TGTGCCAGCTCACCCCAGACAGGGTCTAATGAAAAACTGTTTTTT.